This TCR beta chain came from a study of vaccination and CD4 T cells after COVID-19. Looking at the study overall: Researchers treated cells with overlapping spike peptides taken from SARS-CoV-2, HCoV-NL63, HCoV-OC43 and HCoV-229E.

Treatment meaning: roughly ten-day PBMC culture with coronavirus spike peptide pools or control peptides (ViraFEST assay). Trimming removed 2 bases at V and 1 base at J, with 16 bases between. There are 17 residues in the CDR3. Germline values: CDR1 LNHNV, CDR2 YYDKDF (reference sequence). Findings and caveats of the study: Recorded median SARS-CoV-2-reactive clonotype numbers increased from about 20 to 38 without reaching significance.

Oncomine TCR Beta short-read sequencing was applied to DNA from cultured CD4+ T cells. TCRdb re-called the PCR reads through MiXCR, storing one row per CDR3 protein. The table lists fewer than 16,000 distinct CDR3 sequences, around 53% of them singletons. This clonotype came up a few times. No antigen is known for it. The TCR originated in a human donor who had recovered from COVID-19. Input material: CD4+ T cells from blood, cultured in vitro. The chain carries TRBV15 and TRBJ2-3; D tentatively reads TRBD1 or TRBD2 (6 bases each). Here the CDR3 DNA reads TGTGCCACCAGCAGAAAGGGGGGATCATTTGGCACAGATACGCAGTATTTT. This gives the protein CATSRKGGSFGTDTQYF. Full variable domain (remainder filled in from reference TRBV15 and TRBJ2-3): DAMVIQNPRYQVTQFGKPVTLSCSQTLNHNVMYWYQQKSSQAPKLLFHYYDKDFNNEADTPDNFQSRRPNTSFCFLDIRSPGLGDTAMYLCATSRKGGSFGTDTQYFGPGTRLTVL.